This T cell receptor beta chain was documented in a study of blood T cells in healthy people across ages. This clonotype came up a few times. The authors ran a second PCR of roughly 7 to 11 cycles using a sample-barcoded 5' primer and a J-beta primer mix. TCRdb reprocessed the 5' RACE reads with MiXCR, giving one entry per CDR3 protein. This table holds some 1,800,000 distinct CDR3 sequences, more than 35% found once. Germline loops: CDR1 ENHRY, CDR2 SYGVKD. V lost 4 bases and J lost 3; bases outside the gene matches: 7. The CDR3 spans 15 residues. The gene calls are TRBV10-3 and TRBJ1-2; 8 bases align to TRBD1. Sequencing was done on a sample of blood. This TCR was recovered from a human donor in good health. Here the CDR3 DNA reads TGTGCCATCAGTGGGTCTGGACAGGGTTACTATGGCTACACCTTC. It translates to CAISGSGQGYYGYTF.